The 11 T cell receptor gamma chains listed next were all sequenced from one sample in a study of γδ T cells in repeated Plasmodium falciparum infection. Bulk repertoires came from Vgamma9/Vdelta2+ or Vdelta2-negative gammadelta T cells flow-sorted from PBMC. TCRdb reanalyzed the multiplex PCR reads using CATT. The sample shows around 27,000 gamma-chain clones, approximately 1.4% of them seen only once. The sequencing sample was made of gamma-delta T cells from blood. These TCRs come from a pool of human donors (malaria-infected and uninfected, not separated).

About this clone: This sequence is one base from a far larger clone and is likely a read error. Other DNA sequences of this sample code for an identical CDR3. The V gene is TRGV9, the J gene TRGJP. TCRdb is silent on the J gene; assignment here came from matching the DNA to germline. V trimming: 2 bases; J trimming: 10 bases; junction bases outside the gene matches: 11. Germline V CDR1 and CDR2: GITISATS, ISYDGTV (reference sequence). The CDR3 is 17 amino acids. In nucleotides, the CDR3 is TGTGCCTTGTGGGAGGAAGATTTCGAATTGGGCAAAAAAATCAAGGTATTT. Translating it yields CALWEEDFELGKKIKVF.

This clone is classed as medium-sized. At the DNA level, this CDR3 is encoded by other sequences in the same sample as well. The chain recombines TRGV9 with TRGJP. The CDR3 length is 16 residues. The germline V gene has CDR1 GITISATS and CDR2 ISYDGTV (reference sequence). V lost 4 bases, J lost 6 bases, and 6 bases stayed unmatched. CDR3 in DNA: TGTGCCTTGTGGGATTCGGGAGAGTTGGGCAAAAAAATCAAGGTATTT. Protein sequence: CALWDSGELGKKIKVF.

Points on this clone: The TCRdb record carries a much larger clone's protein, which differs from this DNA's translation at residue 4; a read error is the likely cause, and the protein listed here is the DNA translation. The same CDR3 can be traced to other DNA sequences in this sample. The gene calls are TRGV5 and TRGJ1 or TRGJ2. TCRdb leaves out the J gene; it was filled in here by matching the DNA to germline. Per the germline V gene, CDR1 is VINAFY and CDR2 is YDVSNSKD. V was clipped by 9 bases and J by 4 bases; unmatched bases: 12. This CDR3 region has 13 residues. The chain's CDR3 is CATRTHRYYKKLF. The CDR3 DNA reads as TGTGCCACCAGGACCCACCGGTATTATAAGAAACTCTTT.

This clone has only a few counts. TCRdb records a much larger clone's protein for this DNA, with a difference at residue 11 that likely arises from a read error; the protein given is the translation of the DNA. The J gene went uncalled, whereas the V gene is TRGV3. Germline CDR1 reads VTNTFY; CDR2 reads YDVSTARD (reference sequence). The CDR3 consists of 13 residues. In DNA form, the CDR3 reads TGTGCCACCTGGGACAAGTGGCGTTGGATCAGGACGTTT. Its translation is CATWDKWRWIRTF.

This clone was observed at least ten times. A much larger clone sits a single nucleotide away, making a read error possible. CDR3 protein: CATWDGRLSSDWIKTF. Here the CDR3 DNA reads TGTGCCACCTGGGATGGGCGCCTTAGTAGTGATTGGATCAAAACGTTT. Here the V gene is TRGV4, but the J gene went uncalled. CDR1 is EGSTGY, CDR2 YDSYTSSV, per germline. This CDR3 has 16 residues.

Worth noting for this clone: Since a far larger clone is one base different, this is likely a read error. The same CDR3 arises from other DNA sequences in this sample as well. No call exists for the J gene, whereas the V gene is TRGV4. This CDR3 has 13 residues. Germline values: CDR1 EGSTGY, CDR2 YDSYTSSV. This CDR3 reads CATWDGPILAKLF. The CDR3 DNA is TGTGCCACCTGGGATGGGCCGATCCTAGCCAAACTCTTT.

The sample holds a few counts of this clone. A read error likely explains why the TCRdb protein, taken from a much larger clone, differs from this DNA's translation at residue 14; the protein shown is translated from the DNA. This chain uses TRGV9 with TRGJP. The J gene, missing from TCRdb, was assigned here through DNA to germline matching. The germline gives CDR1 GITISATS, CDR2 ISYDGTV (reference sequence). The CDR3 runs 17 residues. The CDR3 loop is CALWDLSQELGKKVKVF. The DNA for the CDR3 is TGTGCCTTGTGGGACCTTTCGCAAGAGTTGGGCAAAAAAGTCAAGGTATTT.

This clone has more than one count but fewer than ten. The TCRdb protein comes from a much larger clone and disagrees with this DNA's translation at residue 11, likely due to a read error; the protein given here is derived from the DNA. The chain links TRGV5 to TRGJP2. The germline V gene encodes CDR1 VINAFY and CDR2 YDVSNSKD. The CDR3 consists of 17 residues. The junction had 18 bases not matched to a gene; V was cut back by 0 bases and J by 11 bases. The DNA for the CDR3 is TGTGCCACCTGGGACAGGCAGAGCAAGTGCGTGGGCTGGATCAAGACGTTT. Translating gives CATWDRQSKCVGWIKTF.

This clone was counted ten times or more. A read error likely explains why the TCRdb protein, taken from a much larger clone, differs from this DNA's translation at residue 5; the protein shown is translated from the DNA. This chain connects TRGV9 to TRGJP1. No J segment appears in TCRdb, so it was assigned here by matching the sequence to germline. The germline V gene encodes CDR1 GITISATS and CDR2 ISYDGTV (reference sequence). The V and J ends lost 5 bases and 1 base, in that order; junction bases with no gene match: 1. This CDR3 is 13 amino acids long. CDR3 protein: CALWGTTGWFKIF. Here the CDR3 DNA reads TGTGCCTTGTGGGGTACCACTGGTTGGTTCAAGATATTT.

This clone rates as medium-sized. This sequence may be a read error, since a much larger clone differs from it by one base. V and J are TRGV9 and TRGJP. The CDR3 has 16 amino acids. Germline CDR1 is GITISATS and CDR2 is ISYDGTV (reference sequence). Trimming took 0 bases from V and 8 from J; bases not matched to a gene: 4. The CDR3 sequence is CALWEVRKLGKKIKVF. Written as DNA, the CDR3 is TGTGCCTTGTGGGAGGTGCGGAAGTTGGGCAAAAAAATCAAGGTATTT.

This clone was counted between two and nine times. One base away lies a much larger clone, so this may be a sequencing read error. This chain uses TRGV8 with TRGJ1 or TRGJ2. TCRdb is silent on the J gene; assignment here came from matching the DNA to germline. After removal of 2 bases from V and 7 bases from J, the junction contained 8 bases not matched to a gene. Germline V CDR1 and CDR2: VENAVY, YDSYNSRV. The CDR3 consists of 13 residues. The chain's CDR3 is CATWDKRSYKKLF. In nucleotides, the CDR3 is TGTGCCACCTGGGATAAGCGCTCATATAAGAAACTCTTT.